Shown below are 27 T cell receptor beta chains from a single sample sequenced in a study of T cell changes during pregnancy in multiple sclerosis. Method: immunoSEQ multiplex PCR; TCRdb's copy keeps in-frame clones and lacks some. The data contain roughly 110,000 clones, roughly 89% of them singletons. Material: peripheral blood, obtained before pregnancy. These receptors were collected from a female donor with multiple sclerosis, enrolled in a pregnancy study.

This rearrangement joins TRBV7-3 to TRBJ2-6, with D hard to call. Germline V lookup: CDR1 SGHTA, CDR2 FQGTGA. CDR3 size: 15 residues. Between the trimmed V and J ends, which lost 4 bases and 1 base, there was a span of 8 bases. CDR3 residues: CASSSPGSGANVLTF. CDR3 nucleotide sequence: TGTGCCAGCAGCTCTCCCGGGTCTGGGGCCAACGTCCTGACTTTC.

The chain combines TRBV7-8 with TRBJ2-1; TRBD2 aligns across 10 bases. V lost 1 base, J lost 2 bases, and 5 bases stayed unmatched. CDR1 is SGHVS, CDR2 FQNEAQ, per germline. The CDR3 contains 17 residues. Here the CDR3 reads CASSLEASGGTYNEQFF. CDR3 sequence (DNA): TGTGCCAGCAGCTTAGAGGCTAGCGGGGGCACCTACAATGAGCAGTTCTTC.

The rearrangement joins TRBV28 to TRBJ2-4; 9 bases are a match to TRBD1. This CDR3 contains 14 residues. Looked up from germline, CDR1 is MDHEN and CDR2 is SYDVKM. The ends lost 5 bases at V and 14 bases at J; junction bases unmatched: 13. In DNA, the CDR3 is TGTGCCAGCAGTCCCAGCCCACAGGGGGCGAACGAGTACTTC. The encoded protein is CASSPSPQGANEYF. Full variable domain (missing parts from reference TRBV28 and TRBJ2-4): DVKVTQSSRYLVKRTGEKVFLECVQDMDHENMFWYRQDPGLGLRLIYFSYDVKMKEKGDIPEGYSVSREKKERFSLILESASTNQTSMYLCASSPSPQGANEYFGAGTRLSVL.

The gene calls are TRBV4-2 and TRBJ2-5; 11 bases are a match to TRBD2. This CDR3 is 16 amino acids long. Germline values: CDR1 LGHNA, CDR2 YNFKEQ. V trimming: 3 bases; J trimming: 2 bases; junction bases outside the gene matches: 5. The CDR3 DNA reads as TGTGCCAGCAGCCACGGGACTAGCGGAGAACAAGAGACCCAGTACTTC. Translated: CASSHGTSGEQETQYF.

The chain carries TRBV28 and TRBJ1-2; 8 positions match TRBD1. Germline CDR1 MDHEN, CDR2 SYDVKM. Trimming cost V 5 bases and J 8 bases; bases outside gene matches: 13. There are 15 residues in the CDR3. The CDR3 spells CASSLSDREDGGYTF. Here the CDR3 DNA reads TGTGCCAGCAGTCTTTCGGACAGGGAGGACGGGGGCTACACCTTC.

The rearrangement links TRBV7-2 to TRBJ1-2; D is unclear. CDR1 and CDR2 from the germline V gene are SGHTA and FQGNSA. Deletions cut 0 bases from V and 0 bases from J, with 8 bases between. The CDR3 has 15 residues. This chain's CDR3 is CASSLAGLANYGYTF. CDR3 DNA: TGTGCCAGCAGCTTAGCCGGCCTAGCTAACTATGGCTACACCTTC.

The J gene is TRBJ2-2, the V gene TRBV10-3; D perhaps matches TRBD1 (6 bases). V lost 10 bases, J lost 4 bases, and 16 bases lay in between. Germline V lookup: CDR1 ENHRY, CDR2 SYGVKD. The CDR3 contains 14 residues. The CDR3 DNA sequence: TGTGCCACCAGGTCCGGGACAAGCACCGGGGAGCTGTTTTTT. As protein: CATRSGTSTGELFF.

The genes are TRBV2 and TRBJ2-4; TRBD2 aligns across 7 bases. Germline-derived CDR1 and CDR2 are SNHLY and FYNNEI. The CDR3 runs to 16 residues. Trimming took 3 bases from V and 3 from J; bases not matched to a gene: 8. The CDR3 loop is CASSDDAGVIKNIQYF. CDR3 DNA sequence: TGTGCCAGCAGTGACGATGCGGGGGTAATCAAAAACATTCAGTACTTC.

The rearrangement links TRBV12-5 to TRBJ2-7; D gene uncertain. The CDR3 length is 13 residues. V was pared by 3 bases and J by 3 bases, with 9 bases between. Germline-derived CDR1 and CDR2 are LGHNT and FRNRAP. DNA for the CDR3: TGTGCTAGTGGTTTCGGAGATTACTACGAGCAGTACTTC. Translated, it gives CASGFGDYYEQYF.

The chain couples TRBV4-3 to TRBJ2-5; possibly TRBD2 for D (7 bases). V was cut by 0 bases and J by 3 bases, with 11 bases left in between. In germline, CDR1 is LGHNA, CDR2 YSLEER. This CDR3 has 15 amino acids. CDR3 DNA: TGCGCCAGCAGCCAAGATCAGGGGAGGGAAGAGACCCAGTACTTC. It codes for CASSQDQGREETQYF.

This clone appeared once. The rearrangement links TRBV13 to TRBJ2-7; 8 bases match TRBD1. Germline V lookup: CDR1 PRHDT, CDR2 FYEKMQ (reference sequence). V gave up 2 bases and J gave up 2 bases; unmatched junction bases: 14. The CDR3 contains 18 residues. The DNA for the CDR3 is TGTGCCAGCAGCTTAATGGCAGGGGGCGGATTGCTACCCTACGAGCAGTACTTC. This translates into CASSLMAGGGLLPYEQYF.

The CDR3 DNA follows: TGTGCCACCAACCGAAGACAGGGCGGGACTGAAGCTTTCTTT. Protein sequence: CATNRRQGGTEAFF. The chain couples TRBV28 to TRBJ1-1, with TRBD1 matching 7 bases. CDR3 length equals 14 residues. Germline-derived CDR1 and CDR2 are MDHEN and SYDVKM. Trimming removed 10 bases from V and 5 bases from J; junction bases left unmatched: 13.

This clone showed up just once. The V gene is TRBV30, the J gene TRBJ2-3; 8 bases agree with TRBD2. The CDR3 contains 14 residues. V dropped 0 bases and J dropped 5; count of bases not matched to a gene: 4. From germline, CDR1 is GTSNPN and CDR2 SVGIG (reference sequence). The CDR3: CAWSVSLAGDTQYF. Written as DNA, the CDR3 is TGTGCCTGGAGTGTGTCGCTAGCGGGAGATACGCAGTATTTT.

This chain joins TRBV7-8 and TRBJ2-7; D possibly corresponds to TRBD2 (5 bases). The CDR3 totals 16 residues. With 1 base removed from V and 3 bases from J, the gap between germline ends came to 16 bases. Germline V lookup: CDR1 SGHVS, CDR2 FQNEAQ. DNA of the CDR3: TGTGCCAGCAGCTTAGGGGAGACCTTAATCAGCTACGAGCAGTACTTC. Protein: CASSLGETLISYEQYF.

The chain couples TRBV27 to TRBJ2-7, with D tentatively TRBD1 (5 bases). CDR1 MNHEY and CDR2 SMNVEV come from the germline V gene (reference sequence). The ends were cut back, 5 bases at V and 5 bases at J, with 16 bases in the middle. The CDR3 spans 14 residues. CDR3: CASSRQPPSNEQYF. For the CDR3, the DNA is TGTGCCAGCAGTCGACAGCCCCCTTCAAACGAGCAGTACTTC.

V gene TRBV6-1 combines with J gene TRBJ1-6; 9 bases fit TRBD1. The CDR3 covers 15 residues. The germline V gene encodes CDR1 MNHNS and CDR2 SASEGT. V gave up 3 bases and J gave up 7 bases; unmatched junction bases: 4. The CDR3 loop is CASSEGTGSNSPLHF. For the CDR3, the DNA is TGTGCCAGCAGTGAGGGGACAGGGAGCAATTCACCCCTCCACTTT.

J is TRBJ2-5 and V is TRBV5-1; the D gene is possibly TRBD1 (5 bases). V was trimmed by 2 bases and J by 4 bases, leaving 9 bases between them. The CDR3 consists of 13 residues. Looked up from germline, CDR1 is SGHRS and CDR2 is YFSETQ. The CDR3 DNA reads TGCGCCAGCAGCTTTCCAGGGTCAGAGACCCAGTACTTC. This gives the protein CASSFPGSETQYF.

This clone was found once. The chain recombines TRBV7-2 with TRBJ2-1, with 7 bases fitting TRBD2. CDR3 length: 14 amino acids. V gave up 8 bases and J gave up 6 bases; unmatched junction bases: 10. The germline gives CDR1 SGHTA, CDR2 FQGNSA. CDR3 coding DNA: TGTGCCAGCTCGAAAAGCGGGAATACCAATGAGCAGTTCTTC. The encoded protein is CASSKSGNTNEQFF.

This rearrangement joins TRBV6-1 to TRBJ2-3; TRBD1 aligns across 8 bases. CDR1 and CDR2 (germline): MNHNS, SASEGT. This CDR3 region has 15 residues. V was clipped by 6 bases and J by 3 bases; unmatched bases: 8. CDR3 loop: CASRKQGGETDTQYF. CDR3 bases: TGTGCCAGCAGAAAACAGGGGGGTGAGACAGATACGCAGTATTTT.

The rearrangement links TRBV7-7 to TRBJ1-2, with D unclear. The germline V gene has CDR1 SSHAT and CDR2 FNYEAQ (reference sequence). The CDR3 length is 15 residues. Deletions cut 1 base from V and 2 bases from J, with 11 bases between. Written as DNA, the CDR3 is TGTGCCAGCAGCTTAGATCCAGGATCCAACTATGGCTACACCTTC. Residues: CASSLDPGSNYGYTF.

V gene TRBV7-3 combines with J gene TRBJ2-1, with D possibly being TRBD2 (5 bases). The CDR3 is 18 residues long. The germline V gene has CDR1 SGHTA and CDR2 FQGTGA. Trimming took 0 bases from V and 0 from J, leaving 15 bases between them. DNA of the CDR3: TGTGCCAGCAGCTTAACTTTCTGGAGGTCTAGCTCCTACAATGAGCAGTTCTTC. Protein: CASSLTFWRSSSYNEQFF. The full variable domain, rest sourced from reference TRBV7-3 and TRBJ2-1, is GAGVSQTPSNKVTEKGKYVELRCDPISGHTALYWYRQSLGQGPEFLIYFQGTGAADDSGLPNDRFFAVRPEGSVSTLKIQRTERGDSAVYLCASSLTFWRSSSYNEQFFGPGTRLTVL.

The J gene is TRBJ1-1, the V gene TRBV1. TRBV1 is deemed a pseudogene. The CDR3 is 13 residues long. The DNA of the CDR3 is TGCACCAGCAGCCAAGTCCTCGTCCCTGAAGCTTTCTTT. Its protein product is CTSSQVLVPEAFF.

This chain links TRBV2 with TRBJ1-6; D ambiguous. Germline V lookup: CDR1 SNHLY, CDR2 FYNNEI. This CDR3 has 12 residues. Trimming took off 4 bases at V and 7 bases at J, with 5 bases between the two ends. The CDR3 loop is CASSAGNSPLHF. The CDR3 DNA sequence: TGTGCCAGCAGTGCGGGAAATTCACCCCTCCACTTT.

The genes are TRBV9 and TRBJ2-7, with 8 bases aligning to TRBD1. Germline loops: CDR1 SGDLS, CDR2 YYNGEE. J gave up 5 bases and V 0 bases, and 7 bases lay outside the gene matches. The CDR3 covers 15 residues. The chain's CDR3 is CASSVEAQGADEQYF. CDR3 coding DNA: TGTGCCAGCAGCGTAGAGGCCCAGGGGGCTGACGAGCAGTACTTC.

V gene TRBV29-1 combines with J gene TRBJ2-5, with 10 positions matching TRBD1. This CDR3 is built from 15 residues. V trimming: 4 bases; J trimming: 2 bases; junction bases outside the gene matches: 7. CDR1 is SQVTM and CDR2 is ANQGSEA in the germline V gene. The CDR3 loop is CSVVGDRGQQETQYF. In nucleotides, the CDR3 is TGCAGCGTTGTAGGGGACAGGGGTCAGCAAGAGACCCAGTACTTC.

This chain uses TRBV18 with TRBJ2-5, with D possibly matching TRBD2 (6 bases). The germline V and J ends were trimmed by 3 bases and 2 bases, with 7 bases remaining between them. The CDR3 loop spans 13 amino acids. In germline, CDR1 is KGHSH, CDR2 LQKENI. CDR3 DNA: TGTGCCAGCTCACCGGGACTGCAAGAGACCCAGTACTTC. It is translated as CASSPGLQETQYF.

V gene TRBV12-5 combines with J gene TRBJ2-1, with TRBD1 matching over 8 bases. The V and J ends lost 3 bases and 5 bases, in that order; junction bases with no gene match: 6. CDR1 LGHNT and CDR2 FRNRAP come from the germline V gene. The CDR3 has 15 residues. The CDR3 sequence: CASGFGTGGNNEQFF. Here the CDR3 DNA reads TGTGCTAGTGGTTTTGGAACAGGGGGTAACAATGAGCAGTTCTTC.